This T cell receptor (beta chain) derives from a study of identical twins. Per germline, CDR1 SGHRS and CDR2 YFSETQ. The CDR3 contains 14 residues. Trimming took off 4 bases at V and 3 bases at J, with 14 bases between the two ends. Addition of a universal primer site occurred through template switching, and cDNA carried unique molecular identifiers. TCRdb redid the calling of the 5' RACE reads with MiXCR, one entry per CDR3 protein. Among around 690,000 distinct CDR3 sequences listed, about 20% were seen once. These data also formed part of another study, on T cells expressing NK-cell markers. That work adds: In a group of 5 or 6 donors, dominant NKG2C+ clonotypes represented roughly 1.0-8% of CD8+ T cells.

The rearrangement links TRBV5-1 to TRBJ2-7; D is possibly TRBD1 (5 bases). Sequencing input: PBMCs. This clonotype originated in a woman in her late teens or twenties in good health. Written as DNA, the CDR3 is TGCGCCAGCAGCACAACAAGACAGAACTACGAGCAGTACTTC. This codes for CASSTTRQNYEQYF. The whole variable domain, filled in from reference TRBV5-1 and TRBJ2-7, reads KAGVTQTPRYLIKTRGQQVTLSCSPISGHRSVSWYQQTPGQGLQFLFEYFSETQRNKGNFPGRFSGRQFSNSRSEMNVSTLELGDSALYLCASSTTRQNYEQYFGPGTRLTVT.